The next 13 T cell receptor beta chains were all read from a single sample in a study of Ad26.COV2.S vaccination and SARS-CoV-2 variants. Assay used: immunoSEQ multiplex PCR; TCRdb lists only in-frame clones, some missing. This sample has about 180,000 clones, with roughly 85% found just once. The sample in question was peripheral blood, obtained after recovery from COVID-19. These TCRs come from a human donor who had recovered from COVID-19.

V usage is TRBV15 and J usage is TRBJ2-5; the D is unclear. Germline V lookup: CDR1 LNHNV, CDR2 YYDKDF (reference sequence). The CDR3 is 21 residues long. The V end was cut by 0 bases, the J end by 2 bases, with 28 bases between. CDR3 sequence: CATSRDVPSRVRSNRQETQYF. The DNA of the CDR3 is TGTGCCACCAGCAGAGATGTTCCCAGTCGGGTCCGAAGTAATAGGCAAGAGACCCAGTACTTC.

This chain uses TRBV10-2 with TRBJ1-1, with 7 bases aligning to TRBD1. Trimming removed 6 bases from V and 3 bases from J; junction bases left unmatched: 1. Germline V gene sequence: CDR1 WSHSY, CDR2 SAAADI. The CDR3 runs 12 residues. CDR3 protein: CASSDRDTEAFF. In nucleotides, the CDR3 is TGCGCCAGCAGCGACAGGGACACTGAAGCTTTCTTT.

The rearrangement uses TRBV24-1 and TRBJ2-7; 7 positions match TRBD2. Germline CDR1 is KGHDR and CDR2 is SFDVKD. J gave up 0 bases and V 10 bases, and 5 bases lay outside the gene matches. The CDR3 is 13 residues long. The CDR3 DNA reads TGTGCCACACTAGCGCGATACTCCTACGAGCAGTACTTC. This sequence encodes CATLARYSYEQYF.

V usage is TRBV28 and J usage is TRBJ2-2; D not certain. The ends were cut back, 5 bases at V and 3 bases at J, with 13 bases in the middle. Germline V gene sequence: CDR1 MDHEN, CDR2 SYDVKM. CDR3 length equals 15 residues. The CDR3 DNA reads TGTGCCAGCAGTCTTTCCGGGTCCTACACCGGGGAGCTGTTTTTT. Protein sequence: CASSLSGSYTGELFF.

The V gene is TRBV6-1, the J gene TRBJ1-4; 7 bases are a match to TRBD1. The CDR3 is 16 residues long. After removal of 1 base from V and 8 bases from J, the junction contained 10 bases not matched to a gene. CDR1 and CDR2 (germline): MNHNS, SASEGT. CDR3 region: CASSEGGTDLGEKLFF. In DNA form, the CDR3 reads TGTGCCAGCAGTGAAGGGGGGACAGACTTGGGCGAAAAACTGTTTTTT.

The J gene is TRBJ1-3, the V gene TRBV4-1, with D unresolved. CDR1 and CDR2 from the germline V gene are MGHRA and YSYEKL. The V end was cut by 0 bases, the J end by 2 bases, with 8 bases between. This CDR3 is 15 amino acids long. CDR3 DNA sequence: TGCGCCAGCAGCCAAGAACAGCTCGCTGGAAACACCATATATTTT. Translating gives CASSQEQLAGNTIYF.

The CDR3 sequence: CASSQLRRNEQFF. The DNA for the CDR3 is TGTGCCAGCAGCCAATTACGAAGGAATGAGCAGTTCTTC. V usage is TRBV3-1 (or the pseudogene TRBV3-2) and J usage is TRBJ2-1, with D unresolved. The V end was cut by 2 bases, the J end by 7 bases, with 9 bases between. Germline values: CDR1 LGHDT, CDR2 YNNKEL (reference sequence). This CDR3 is 13 amino acids long.

This clone came up a few times. The V call is TRBV14, the J call TRBJ1-2, with D perhaps matching TRBD1 (6 bases). V was clipped by 1 base and J by 3 bases, with 15 bases between them. Germline CDR1 SGHDN, CDR2 FVKESK. The CDR3 contains 16 residues. The CDR3 DNA follows: TGTGCCAGCAGCCAAGGTCGGACAGCGGGAGACTATGGCTACACCTTC. This encodes CASSQGRTAGDYGYTF.

V usage is TRBV5-1 and J usage is TRBJ2-4; TRBD2 is a possible D gene (6 bases). Germline-derived CDR1 and CDR2 are SGHRS and YFSETQ. CDR3 length equals 15 residues. V was cut by 4 bases and J by 3 bases, with 14 bases left in between. The CDR3 is CASSPGGMGKNIQYF. The CDR3 bases are TGCGCCAGCAGCCCTGGGGGGATGGGCAAAAACATTCAGTACTTC.

This clone was counted only a few times. V usage is TRBV7-9 and J usage is TRBJ1-2, with D possibly matching TRBD1 (6 bases). The germline V gene encodes CDR1 SEHNR and CDR2 FQNEAQ (reference sequence). The CDR3 is 11 amino acids. Trimming shortened V by 8 bases and J by 8 bases, and 12 bases separated the two germline ends. CDR3 residues: CASVTQGGYTF. The CDR3, as DNA: TGTGCCAGCGTTACCCAGGGGGGCTACACCTTC. The full variable domain, rest sourced from reference TRBV7-9 and TRBJ1-2, is DTGVSQNPRHKITKRGQNVTFRCDPISEHNRLYWYRQTLGQGPEFLTYFQNEAQLEKSRLLSDRFSAERPKGSFSTLEIQRTEQGDSAMYLCASVTQGGYTFGSGTRLTVV.

The CDR3 DNA is TGTGCCAGCAGCTTAGAGAGGGCTAGCGGCTACAATGAGCAGTTCTTC. Encoded protein: CASSLERASGYNEQFF. J is TRBJ2-1 and V is TRBV11-2; TRBD2 matches 7 bases. This CDR3 comprises 16 residues. Germline V CDR1 and CDR2: SGHAT, FQNNGV. Trimming removed 0 bases from V and 3 bases from J; junction bases left unmatched: 5.

V and J are TRBV28 and TRBJ1-5; a possible D gene is TRBD1 (6 bases). Trimming cost V 8 bases and J 6 bases, with 11 bases left between them. The CDR3 has 12 residues. The germline CDR1 and CDR2 sequences are MDHEN and SYDVKM. CDR3 region: CASDEGGQPQHF. CDR3 coding DNA: TGTGCCAGCGACGAGGGGGGTCAGCCCCAGCATTTT.

This chain links TRBV30 with TRBJ2-4, with D possibly TRBD1 on 7 matching bases. The germline gives CDR1 GTSNPN, CDR2 SVGIG (reference sequence). This CDR3 contains 13 residues. V was clipped by 7 bases and J by 1 base, with 11 bases between them. The CDR3 DNA sequence: TGTGCCTTACAGGGGAGGGCCAAAAACATTCAGTACTTC. Protein: CALQGRAKNIQYF.